This T cell receptor (beta chain) comes out of a study of shared clonotypes between healthy human individuals. The CDR3 spans 15 residues. Germline lookup yields CDR1 MGHRA and CDR2 YSYEKL. With 0 bases removed from V and 2 bases from J, the gap between germline ends came to 10 bases. Generated by immunoSEQ multiplex PCR, the TCRdb table keeps only in-frame clones and is missing some. The sample shows roughly 500,000 clones, about four fifths of them seen only once. The sequencing input was PBMCs. The origin of this receptor is a woman between 40 and 55 years old in good health. Some clones in this sample may be carry-over from other donors' samples. The chain has TRBV4-1 and TRBJ1-2; D is perhaps TRBD1 (5 bases). CDR3 residues: CASSQDPRGNYGYTF. The CDR3 region has the DNA TGCGCCAGCAGCCAAGATCCCCGGGGGAACTATGGCTACACCTTC.